This T cell receptor (beta chain) was captured in a study of blood T cells in healthy people across ages. Findings and limits, study-wide: Diversity was higher, and naive CD4+ cells more numerous, in long-lived donors than in aged donors. In these data, TCR beta diversity tracked strongly with naive T cell percentage.

CDR3 length equals 13 residues. The V end was cut by 8 bases, the J end by 3 bases, with 10 bases between. Germline CDR1 MNHEY, CDR2 SVGAGI. For the second PCR, which ran for about 6 to 11 cycles, a sample-barcoded 5' primer and a J-beta primer mix were used. TCRdb itself ran the 5' RACE reads through MiXCR, one entry per CDR3 protein. This table has 270,000 or so distinct CDR3 sequences, roughly 27% appearing once. The sample providers were healthy Caucasian people from Russia, aged roughly 6 to 100. Only a few counts were recorded for this clonotype. Its antigen is as yet unknown. The source of this sequence is a woman aged 70-85 years in good health. The chain employs TRBV6-5 and TRBJ1-4, with D possibly matching TRBD1 (6 bases). The source material was blood. The CDR3 bases are TGTGCCAGCCACAGGGCCGCTAATGAAAAACTGTTTTTT. As protein: CASHRAANEKLFF.